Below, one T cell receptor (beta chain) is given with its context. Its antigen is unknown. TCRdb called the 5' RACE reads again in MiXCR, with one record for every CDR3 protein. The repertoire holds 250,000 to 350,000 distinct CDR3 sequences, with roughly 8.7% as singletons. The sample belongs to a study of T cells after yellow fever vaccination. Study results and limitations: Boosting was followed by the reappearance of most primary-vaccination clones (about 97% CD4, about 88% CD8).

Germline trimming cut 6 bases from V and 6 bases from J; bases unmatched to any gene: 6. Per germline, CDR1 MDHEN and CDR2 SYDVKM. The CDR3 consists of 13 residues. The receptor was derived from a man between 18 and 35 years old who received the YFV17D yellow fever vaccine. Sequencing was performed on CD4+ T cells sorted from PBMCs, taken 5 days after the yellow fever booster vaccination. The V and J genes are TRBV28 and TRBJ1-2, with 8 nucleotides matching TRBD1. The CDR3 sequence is CASRLRGPDGYTF. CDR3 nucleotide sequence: TGTGCCAGCAGACTCAGGGGGCCCGATGGCTACACCTTC.